The sequence of this TCR beta chain was determined in a study of shared clonotypes between healthy human individuals. The protocol was immunoSEQ multiplex PCR, while the TCRdb copy is restricted to in-frame clones and leaves out a portion. The data contain approximately 1,500,000 clones, approximately 97% of them singletons. Germline V gene sequence: CDR1 LGHNA, CDR2 YSLEER. The CDR3 runs 15 residues. V was pared by 2 bases and J by 4 bases, with 11 bases between. This TCR came from a man between 25 and 39 years old in good health. The rearrangement links TRBV4-3 to TRBJ1-4, with D possibly TRBD1 on 5 matching bases. Material for sequencing was naive CD4+ T cells sorted from blood. Stated subset: CD45RA+ positively selected. This CDR3 reads CASSQTWGDNEKLFF. The CDR3 DNA sequence: TGCGCCAGCAGCCAAACGTGGGGGGATAATGAAAAACTGTTTTTT.